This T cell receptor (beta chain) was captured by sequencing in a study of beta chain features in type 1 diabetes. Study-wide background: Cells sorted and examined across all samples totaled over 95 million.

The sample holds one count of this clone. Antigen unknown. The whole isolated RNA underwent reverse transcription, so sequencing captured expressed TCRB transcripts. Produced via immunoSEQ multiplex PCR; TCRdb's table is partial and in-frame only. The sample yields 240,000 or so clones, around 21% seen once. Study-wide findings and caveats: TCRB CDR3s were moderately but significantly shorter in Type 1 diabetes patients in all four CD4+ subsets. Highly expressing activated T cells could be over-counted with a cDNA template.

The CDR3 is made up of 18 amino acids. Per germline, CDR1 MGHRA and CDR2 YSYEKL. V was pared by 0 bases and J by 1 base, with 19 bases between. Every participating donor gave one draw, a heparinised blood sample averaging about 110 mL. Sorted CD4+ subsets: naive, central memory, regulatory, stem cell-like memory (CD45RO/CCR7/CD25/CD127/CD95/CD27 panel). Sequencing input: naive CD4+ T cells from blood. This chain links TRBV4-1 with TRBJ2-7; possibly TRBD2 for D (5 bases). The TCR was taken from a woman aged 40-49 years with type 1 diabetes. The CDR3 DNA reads TGCGCCAGCAGCCAAGAAAGGTTCGTCGGAGGCCAGTCCTACGAGCAGTACTTC. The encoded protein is CASSQERFVGGQSYEQYF.